Reported below is one T cell receptor beta chain. Its antigen is undetermined. Using constant-segment primers, 5'RACE produced TCR alpha and TCR beta cDNA libraries carrying sample barcodes and UMIs. Using its own MiXCR run on the 5' RACE reads, TCRdb lists one record per CDR3 protein. There are about 430,000 distinct CDR3 sequences in the sample; roughly 26% occur only once, and 8.8% lies in the top ten. This sample is drawn from a study of T-cell memory formation after mild COVID-19. Study-level points and caveats: Chiefly within CM and EM were the contracting CD4+ clones; CD8+ ones were within EMRA. Clones contracting across day 15 to 85 had a balanced CD4/CD8 profile; later expanding clones leaned CD4+. Cross-reactive memory apparently joined, as some responding clones appeared in pre-infection memory.

This receptor was identified in an adult woman who had mild COVID-19 (a few samples of this study predate the infection). Cell type and time point are not known. The source material was PBMCs or a T cell subset sorted from them (not recorded which).

In nucleotides, the CDR3 is TGTGCCAGCAGAACCGGGACGGAGGATTACGAGCAGTACTTC. This gives the protein CASRTGTEDYEQYF. This chain links TRBV12-3 or TRBV12-4 with TRBJ2-7; either TRBD1 or TRBD2 may fit D (5 bases each). This CDR3 is built from 14 residues. V was shortened by 6 bases and J by 4 bases, with 16 bases between the two germline ends.